The 20 T cell receptor beta chains listed next were all sequenced from one sample in a study of blood T cell repertoires in COVID-19. TCRdb's copy holds only in-frame clones and misses some; the assay was immunoSEQ multiplex PCR. Counted here are fewer than 400,000 clones, about nine tenths occurring once; the ten biggest clones make up 4.5% to 5.5%. The sequenced sample was PBMCs or T cells enriched from blood (not recorded which). The receptors here all came from a man in his 60s who had recovered from COVID-19.

This clone was seen more than once but under ten times. DNA for the CDR3: TGTGCCACCAGCCAGGGCTTCTCTGGAAACACCATATATTTT. It specifies CATSQGFSGNTIYF. V and J are TRBV15 and TRBJ1-3, with a weak D call TRBD1 (5 bases). This CDR3 has 14 residues. In germline, CDR1 is LNHNV, CDR2 YYDKDF (reference sequence). V lost 5 bases and J 0 bases, leaving 8 bases between the germline ends.

The J gene is TRBJ1-3, the V gene TRBV21-1. TRBV21-1 is flagged as a pseudogene. The CDR3 consists of 13 residues. The CDR3 loop is CASSPREGNTIYF. CDR3 bases: TGTGCCAGCAGCCCAAGGGAGGGAAACACCATATATTTT.

The rearrangement uses TRBV11-2 and TRBJ2-2, with D tentatively TRBD2 (6 bases). V shed 5 bases and J shed 2 bases, with 12 bases lying between them. Per germline, CDR1 SGHAT and CDR2 FQNNGV. This CDR3 has 15 residues. The CDR3 coding sequence is TGTGCCAGCAGCCCCGGGACTTTTAACACCGGGGAGCTGTTTTTT. It specifies CASSPGTFNTGELFF.

In DNA form, the CDR3 reads TGTGCCAGCTCACCCCGACAGGGAACAACTAATGAAAAACTGTTTTTT. This translates into CASSPRQGTTNEKLFF. The chain combines TRBV18 with TRBJ1-4, with 7 bases fitting TRBD1. From germline, CDR1 is KGHSH and CDR2 LQKENI. V lost 3 bases, J lost 0 bases, and 4 bases stayed unmatched. The length of the CDR3 is 16 residues. Complete variable domain (other parts from reference TRBV18 and TRBJ1-4): NAGVMQNPRHLVRRRGQEARLRCSPMKGHSHVYWYRQLPEEGLKFMVYLQKENIIDESGMPKERFSAEFPKEGPSILRIQQVVRGDSAAYFCASSPRQGTTNEKLFFGSGTQLSVL.

The chain employs TRBV6-2 or TRBV6-3 and TRBJ2-7, with D maybe TRBD1 (6 bases). V dropped 3 bases and J dropped 7 bases, with 19 bases sitting between them. Per the germline V gene, CDR1 is MNHEY and CDR2 is SVGEGT. There are 15 residues in the CDR3. The CDR3 region has the DNA TGTGCCAGCAGTTATTACAGGGTCGATGGGGGAGAGCAGTACTTC. This codes for CASSYYRVDGGEQYF.

V usage is TRBV5-1 and J usage is TRBJ2-7; D is perhaps TRBD1 (6 bases). The CDR3 loop spans 14 amino acids. Trimming removed 3 bases from V and 0 bases from J, with 10 bases in between. Germline values: CDR1 SGHRS, CDR2 YFSETQ. CDR3 nucleotides: TGCGCCAGCAGCTCCGGGACACCCTCCTACGAGCAGTACTTC. This gives the protein CASSSGTPSYEQYF.

The chain uses TRBV5-1 and TRBJ1-1; D may be TRBD1 (6 bases). In germline, CDR1 is SGHRS, CDR2 YFSETQ. Trimming pared 4 bases from V and 0 bases from J, leaving 10 bases between. The CDR3 consists of 14 residues. This chain's CDR3 is CASSRTDMNTEAFF. CDR3 DNA: TGCGCCAGCAGCCGGACAGATATGAACACTGAAGCTTTCTTT.

The count of this clone is one. The chain combines TRBV24-1 with TRBJ2-3, with unresolved D. This CDR3 contains 16 residues. V gave up 1 base and J gave up 0 bases, with 10 bases separating them. Germline-derived CDR1 and CDR2 are KGHDR and SFDVKD. The CDR3 region is CATSDLALSSTDTQYF. The DNA of the CDR3 is TGTGCCACCAGTGATTTAGCCTTAAGTAGCACAGATACGCAGTATTTT.

This sequence joins TRBV27 and TRBJ2-5; D is possibly TRBD1 (6 bases). Per germline, CDR1 MNHEY and CDR2 SMNVEV (reference sequence). Trimming stripped 5 bases from V and 2 bases from J, with 21 bases between. The CDR3 spans 17 residues. The CDR3 here is CASSEDWGRAGQETQYF. CDR3 DNA sequence: TGTGCCAGCAGTGAGGACTGGGGGCGCGCCGGACAAGAGACCCAGTACTTC.

J is TRBJ1-4 and V is TRBV10-2; 9 bases match TRBD1. The germline V gene encodes CDR1 WSHSY and CDR2 SAAADI. Germline trimming cut 8 bases from V and 4 bases from J; bases unmatched to any gene: 5. CDR3 size: 14 residues. The CDR3 DNA is TGCGCCAGCCGCCGGGGACAGGGTAATGAAAAACTGTTTTTT. Protein sequence: CASRRGQGNEKLFF.

The J gene is TRBJ2-7, the V gene TRBV12-2; the table assigns TRBD1, which was not confirmed against the DNA. TRBV12-2 is tagged as a pseudogene. The CDR3 is 19 residues long. The CDR3 is CASRKKRGQGNHTSYEQYF. Here the CDR3 DNA reads TGTGCAAGTCGAAAAAAGCGGGGACAGGGGAACCATACCTCCTACGAGCAGTACTTC.

J is TRBJ1-1 and V is TRBV5-5; D not certain. The CDR3 loop spans 12 amino acids. V was clipped by 4 bases and J by 6 bases, with 10 bases between them. Germline values: CDR1 SGHKS, CDR2 YYEKEE (reference sequence). The CDR3 sequence is CASSLSGAEAFF. The CDR3 region has the DNA TGTGCCAGCAGCCTCTCCGGGGCTGAAGCTTTCTTT. Combining the CDR3 with reference TRBV5-5 and TRBJ1-1 gives the whole variable domain DAGVTQSPTHLIKTRGQQVTLRCSPISGHKSVSWYQQVLGQGPQFIFQYYEKEERGRGNFPDRFSARQFPNYSSELNVNALLLGDSALYLCASSLSGAEAFFGQGTRLTVV.

This clone came up a few times. The chain recombines TRBV6-6 with TRBJ2-7, with 14 bases aligning to TRBD2. Germline-derived CDR1 and CDR2 are MNHNY and SVGAGI (reference sequence). After removal of 6 bases from V and 9 bases from J, the junction contained 13 bases not matched to a gene. The CDR3 is made up of 16 amino acids. CDR3 amino acids: CASSSQVGLAGVGQYF. As DNA, the CDR3 is TGTGCCAGCAGCTCTCAAGTGGGACTAGCGGGAGTAGGGCAGTACTTC.

The V call is TRBV7-3, the J call TRBJ2-1, with 7 bases identical to TRBD1. This CDR3 has 14 amino acids. Germline trimming cut 5 bases from V and 4 bases from J; bases unmatched to any gene: 5. Per germline, CDR1 SGHTA and CDR2 FQGTGA. CDR3 amino acids: CASSRPGQYNEQFF. DNA for the CDR3: TGTGCCAGCAGCCGACCGGGACAGTACAATGAGCAGTTCTTC.

The gene calls are TRBV5-1 and TRBJ1-2; 7 positions match TRBD1. The CDR3 length is 11 residues. The V gene's germline CDR1 is SGHRS and CDR2 YFSETQ. V shed 4 bases and J 8 bases; nucleotides not matched to a gene: 2. The chain's CDR3 is CASSPGGGYTF. CDR3 coding DNA: TGCGCCAGCAGCCCAGGGGGGGGCTACACCTTC.

The V call is TRBV11-2, the J call TRBJ2-7; 9 bases match TRBD2. The CDR3 sequence is 16 residues long. Unmatched junction bases numbered 11, after V lost 5 bases and J lost 3 bases. Looked up from germline, CDR1 is SGHAT and CDR2 is FQNNGV. The CDR3 spells CASSLIAGEVGYEQYF. CDR3 coding DNA: TGTGCCAGCAGCCTAATAGCGGGAGAGGTAGGCTACGAGCAGTACTTC.

The CDR3 here is CASSLTLAGQAEQYF. The CDR3, as DNA: TGTGCCAGCAGCTTAACACTAGCGGGGCAGGCCGAGCAGTACTTC. J is TRBJ2-7 and V is TRBV7-2; 10 bases are a match to TRBD2. In germline, CDR1 is SGHTA, CDR2 FQGNSA. Trimming took 2 bases from V and 6 from J; bases not matched to a gene: 7. The CDR3 spans 15 residues.

This chain joins TRBV20-1 and TRBJ1-3; D is ambiguous. Germline V gene lookup returns CDR1 DFQATT and CDR2 SNEGSKA (reference sequence). This CDR3 region has 16 residues. Deletions cut 4 bases from V and 0 bases from J, with 16 bases between. The CDR3 protein is CSATEPVRNSGNTIYF. CDR3 nucleotide sequence: TGCAGTGCTACTGAACCCGTGAGGAACTCTGGAAACACCATATATTTT.

The V gene is TRBV7-8, the J gene TRBJ2-7, with D hard to call. The V end was cut by 1 base, the J end by 0 bases, with 13 bases between. The CDR3 length is 16 residues. Germline V gives CDR1 SGHVS, CDR2 FQNEAQ. In nucleotides, the CDR3 is TGTGCCAGCAGCTTAGAAGTCGGAGCGACCTCCTACGAGCAGTACTTC. Translation: CASSLEVGATSYEQYF.

The V gene is TRBV7-9, the J gene TRBJ1-4, with TRBD1 identical over 8 bases. V was pared by 1 base and J by 10 bases, with 8 bases of the junction left unmatched. Germline V gene data show CDR1 as SEHNR and CDR2 as FQNEAQ (reference sequence). This CDR3 comprises 15 residues. The CDR3 coding sequence is TGTGCCAGCAGCTTAGAGAGGACAGGGTTGAGAAAACTGTTTTTT. Its protein product is CASSLERTGLRKLFF. Complete variable domain (other parts from reference TRBV7-9 and TRBJ1-4): DTGVSQNPRHKITKRGQNVTFRCDPISEHNRLYWYRQTLGQGPEFLTYFQNEAQLEKSRLLSDRFSAERPKGSFSTLEIQRTEQGDSAMYLCASSLERTGLRKLFFGSGTQLSVL.